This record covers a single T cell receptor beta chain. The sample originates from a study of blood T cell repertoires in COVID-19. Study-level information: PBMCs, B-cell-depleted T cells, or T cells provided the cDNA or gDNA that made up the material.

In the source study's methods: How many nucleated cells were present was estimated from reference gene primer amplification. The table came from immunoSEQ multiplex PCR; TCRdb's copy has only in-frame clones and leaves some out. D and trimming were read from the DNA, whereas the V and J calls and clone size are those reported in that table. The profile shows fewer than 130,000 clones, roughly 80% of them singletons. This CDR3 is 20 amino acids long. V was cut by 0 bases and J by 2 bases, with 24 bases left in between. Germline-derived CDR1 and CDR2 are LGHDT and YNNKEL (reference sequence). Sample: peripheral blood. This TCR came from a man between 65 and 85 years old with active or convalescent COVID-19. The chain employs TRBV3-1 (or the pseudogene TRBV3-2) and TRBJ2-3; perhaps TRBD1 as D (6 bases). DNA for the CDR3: TGTGCCAGCAGCCAAGATTTTCGGACAGCCTCCTTGGTAGACACAGATACGCAGTATTTT. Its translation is CASSQDFRTASLVDTDTQYF.